This passage covers 9 T cell receptor beta chains from one sample sequenced in a study of monozygotic twins with inflammatory bowel disease. TCRdb reprocessed the 5' RACE reads and stores each CDR3 protein as one record, lacking DNA. This sample contains about 130,000 distinct CDR3 sequences. The sequenced sample was blood. All receptors come from a human donor with ulcerative colitis or Crohn's disease, or a healthy co-twin of an affected twin (not recorded which).

The CDR3 sequence is CASSLDGQVVNTIYF. The chain carries TRBV5-4 and TRBJ1-3. This CDR3 region has 15 residues. Germline V gene data show CDR1 as SGHNT and CDR2 as YYREEE (reference sequence).

The rearrangement uses TRBV5-4 and TRBJ2-4. The CDR3 contains 16 residues. The germline V gene encodes CDR1 SGHNT and CDR2 YYREEE (reference sequence). CDR3 residues: CASSLGSGIAKNIQYF.

The V and J genes are TRBV12-5 and TRBJ1-2; TCRdb's assignment of TRBD1 cannot be checked, as there is no DNA. The CDR3 loop spans 14 amino acids. Germline CDR1 LGHNT, CDR2 FRNRAP. CDR3 sequence: CASGFDREDYGYTF.

V usage is TRBV11-2 and J usage is TRBJ2-1; the D gene TCRdb calls, TRBD2, cannot be checked with no DNA. Germline CDR1 and CDR2: SGHAT and FQNNGV. The CDR3 spans 16 residues. The CDR3: CASSSNLAATYNEQFF.

The J gene is TRBJ2-7, the V gene TRBV9. Germline loops: CDR1 SGDLS, CDR2 YYNGEE. CDR3 length: 14 residues. The CDR3 reads CASSVAGSLDEQYF.

This chain links TRBV9 with TRBJ2-1; TCRdb selects TRBD2, and the lack of DNA leaves this call unchecked. Germline-derived CDR1 and CDR2 are SGDLS and YYNGEE. This CDR3 comprises 14 residues. CDR3 sequence: CASSAGPRTNEQFF.

This rearrangement joins TRBV20-1 to TRBJ2-1; TCRdb designates TRBD2, a call that cannot be tested without DNA. The CDR3 sequence is 14 residues long. CDR1 DFQATT and CDR2 SNEGSKA come from the germline V gene (reference sequence). The chain's CDR3 is CSAYGTSGRNEQFF.

V usage is TRBV6-2 or TRBV6-3 and J usage is TRBJ2-7; no DNA is available, so the TRBD2 call from TCRdb remains unchecked. The CDR3 extends over 14 amino acids. Germline lookup yields CDR1 MNHEY and CDR2 SVGEGT. CDR3 in amino acids: CASSSGTEAYEQYF.

The chain has TRBV29-1 and TRBJ2-5; TCRdb returns TRBD1, unconfirmable since there is no DNA. Per the germline V gene, CDR1 is SQVTM and CDR2 is ANQGSEA. The CDR3 totals 12 residues. The CDR3 region is CSATGGLGTQYF.